This T cell receptor beta chain was recovered during a study of T cells in Graves' hyperthyroidism and ophthalmopathy. The source material, RNA transcripts, was used to amplify TCR beta CDR3 regions. The primer set for the first-round RT-PCR of the TCR CDR3 was HTBI. MiXCR, applied by TCRdb to the multiplex PCR reads, yields one record per CDR3 protein. The repertoire holds 500,000 to 650,000 distinct CDR3 sequences, with about 45% as singletons. CDR3 length: 16 residues. Germline lookup yields CDR1 KGHDR and CDR2 SFDVKD. Losses at the gene ends were 2 bases for V and 2 bases for J; bases not matched to a gene: 4.

The TCR comes from an adult woman with Graves' disease, either hyperthyroidism or ophthalmopathy (not recorded which). V gene TRBV24-1 combines with J gene TRBJ2-7, with 11 bases matching TRBD2. Source material: peripheral blood or thyroid tissue (not recorded which). Here the CDR3 reads CATSDWGTSGTYEQYF. Written as DNA, the CDR3 is TGTGCCACCAGTGATTGGGGGACTAGCGGCACCTACGAGCAGTACTTC.